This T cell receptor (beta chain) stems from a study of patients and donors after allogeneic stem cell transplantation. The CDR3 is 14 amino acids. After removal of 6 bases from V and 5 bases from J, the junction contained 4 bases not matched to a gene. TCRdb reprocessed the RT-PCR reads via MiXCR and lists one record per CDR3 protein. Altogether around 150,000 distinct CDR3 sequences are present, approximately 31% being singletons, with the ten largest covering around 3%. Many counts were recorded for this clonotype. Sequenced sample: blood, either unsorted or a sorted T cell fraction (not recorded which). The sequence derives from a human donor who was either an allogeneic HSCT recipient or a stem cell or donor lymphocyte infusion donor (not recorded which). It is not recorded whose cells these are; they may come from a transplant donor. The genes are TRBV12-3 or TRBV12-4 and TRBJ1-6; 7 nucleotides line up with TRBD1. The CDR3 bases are TGTGCCAGCAGCCTACAGGGGAATAATTCACCCCTCCACTTT. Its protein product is CASSLQGNNSPLHF.